This T cell receptor (beta chain) was sequenced in a study of blood T cells in healthy people across ages. Alongside a J-beta primer mix, a sample-barcoded 5' primer served in a second PCR lasting roughly 7 to 12 cycles. Researchers report that a template-switch adaptor with 12 random nucleotides tagged each cDNA molecule. TCRdb re-called the 5' RACE reads with MiXCR, one entry per CDR3 protein. The sample has 780,000 or so distinct CDR3 sequences, around half seen once. Germline loops: CDR1 DFQATT, CDR2 SNEGSKA (reference sequence). V was clipped by 0 bases and J by 9 bases; unmatched bases: 15. The CDR3 runs 17 residues.

The sequence was collected from an elderly man in good health. This chain joins TRBV20-1 and TRBJ2-1; TRBD2 agrees at 9 bases. The sequenced material came from blood. CDR3 in DNA: TGCAGTGCTAGAGATCAGGCGGGAGGGAAGATGCGGGGTGAGCAGTTCTTC. It is translated as CSARDQAGGKMRGEQFF.